A single sample is the source of the 13 T cell receptor beta chains below, sequenced in a study of spatial heterogeneity in lung cancer. Time point in this sample: sample taken at primary tumor resection. Whole RNA, isolated from tumor, nontumor lung or frozen PBMC, was sequenced without prior sorting. TCRdb used MiXCR to reprocess the 5' RACE reads, holding one entry per CDR3 protein. The table lists some 100,000 distinct CDR3 sequences, approximately 8.9% of them singletons, with 6.9% in the top ten. Here the sequenced sample was PBMCs, taken at surgery. The receptors stem from a male donor with early-stage non-small cell lung cancer.

This sequence joins TRBV30 and TRBJ2-1; D is tentatively TRBD1 or TRBD2 (5 bases each). Germline V gene sequence: CDR1 GTSNPN, CDR2 SVGIG (reference sequence). V was clipped by 5 bases and J by 4 bases, with 12 bases between them. The CDR3 has 13 amino acids. The CDR3 coding sequence is TGTGCCTGGGCCGGGACGCTGTACAATGAGCAGTTCTTC. This sequence encodes CAWAGTLYNEQFF.

This rearrangement joins TRBV12-3 or TRBV12-4 to TRBJ1-5; D is unresolved. Trimming pared 8 bases from V and 4 bases from J, leaving 12 bases between. This CDR3 region has 13 residues. In DNA form, the CDR3 reads TGTGCCAGCTCTGTAGGGAGTAATCAGCCCCAGCATTTT. This sequence encodes CASSVGSNQPQHF.

The chain combines TRBV2 with TRBJ2-3; unclear D gene. CDR3 length equals 14 residues. Germline-derived CDR1 and CDR2 are SNHLY and FYNNEI. V was shortened by 3 bases and J by 3 bases, with 10 bases between the two germline ends. This CDR3 is CASSEGLETDTQYF. DNA of the CDR3: TGTGCCAGCAGTGAGGGTCTAGAGACAGATACGCAGTATTTT. Using reference TRBV2 and TRBJ2-3 for the parts outside the CDR3, the full variable domain is EPEVTQTPSHQVTQMGQEVILRCVPISNHLYFYWYRQILGQKVEFLVSFYNNEISEKSEIFDDQFSVERPDGSNFTLKIRSTKLEDSAMYFCASSEGLETDTQYFGPGTRLTVL.

This clonotype has just a few counts. The chain combines TRBV18 with TRBJ2-7, with D possibly matching TRBD1 (6 bases). CDR1 is KGHSH, CDR2 LQKENI, per germline. This CDR3 spans 18 amino acids. The germline V and J ends were trimmed by 0 bases and 7 bases, with 25 bases remaining between them. CDR3 nucleotides: TGTGCCAGCTCACCACCGGGGCAGGGGCCACTAAATACTCGGGAGCAGTACTTC. It is translated as CASSPPGQGPLNTREQYF.

This clonotype was counted at least ten times. The chain links TRBV29-1 to TRBJ2-7; D is possibly TRBD1 (6 bases). This CDR3 is built from 15 residues. Between the trimmed V and J ends, which lost 7 bases and 0 bases, there was a span of 19 bases. Germline loops: CDR1 SQVTM, CDR2 ANQGSEA. CDR3 bases: TGCAGCGACCACCGGGACAACGCCTACTCCTACGAGCAGTACTTC. It is translated as CSDHRDNAYSYEQYF.

This clonotype was detected a few times. V and J are TRBV6-2 or TRBV6-3 and TRBJ1-1, with a weak D call TRBD1 (6 bases). Trimming cost V 9 bases and J 10 bases, with 18 bases left between them. Germline CDR1 is MNHEY and CDR2 is SVGEGT. The CDR3 sequence is 12 residues long. CDR3 sequence reads: CASRTGPRGAFF. In nucleotides, the CDR3 is TGTGCCAGTCGAACAGGGCCTCGAGGAGCTTTCTTT.

This clonotype was seen at least ten times. This chain joins TRBV6-6 and TRBJ1-1; the D gene is possibly TRBD1 (6 bases). V was clipped by 4 bases and J by 3 bases, with 15 bases between them. The length of the CDR3 is 15 residues. In germline, CDR1 is MNHNY, CDR2 SVGAGI (reference sequence). The chain's CDR3 is CASSFQGGWHTEAFF. For the CDR3, the DNA is TGTGCCAGCAGTTTCCAAGGGGGGTGGCACACTGAAGCTTTCTTT.

This clonotype has more than one count but fewer than ten. This chain connects TRBV20-1 to TRBJ1-4, with D maybe TRBD1 (6 bases). CDR3 length equals 14 residues. The V gene lost 0 bases and the J gene lost 8 bases, with 13 bases spanning the gap. Germline V CDR1 and CDR2: DFQATT, SNEGSKA (reference sequence). The CDR3 is CSARDRQVHEKLFF. DNA for the CDR3: TGCAGTGCTAGAGACCGACAGGTTCACGAAAAACTGTTTTTT.

This clonotype has a count of ten or more. The CDR3 here is CSARDAQISYNSPLHF. As DNA, the CDR3 is TGCAGTGCTAGAGATGCCCAGATCTCCTATAATTCACCCCTCCACTTT. The gene calls are TRBV20-1 and TRBJ1-6; D is unclear. The germline CDR1 and CDR2 sequences are DFQATT and SNEGSKA (reference sequence). The CDR3 runs 16 residues. Trimming stripped 0 bases from V and 0 bases from J, with 9 bases between.

The chain links TRBV29-1 to TRBJ2-1, with 7 positions matching TRBD1. Germline lookup yields CDR1 SQVTM and CDR2 ANQGSEA. With 4 bases clipped from V and 10 bases from J, the junction kept 1 base outside the gene matches. The CDR3 is 10 residues long. CDR3 amino acids: CSVGDSEQFF. The DNA of the CDR3 is TGCAGCGTTGGGGACAGCGAGCAGTTCTTC.

This clonotype is medium-sized. V and J are TRBV29-1 and TRBJ2-7; 8 bases line up with TRBD1. Losses at the gene ends were 7 bases for V and 5 bases for J; bases not matched to a gene: 7. This CDR3 comprises 12 residues. CDR1 is SQVTM and CDR2 is ANQGSEA in the germline V gene. The CDR3 here is CSARTGINEQYF. DNA for the CDR3: TGCAGCGCTAGGACAGGGATCAACGAGCAGTACTTC.

In this sample, this clonotype turned up a few times. The V gene is TRBV7-6, the J gene TRBJ1-1; the D is unclear. CDR1 and CDR2 (germline): SGHVS, FNYEAQ. The V and J ends lost 0 bases and 4 bases respectively, with 12 bases between them. The CDR3 extends over 15 amino acids. The DNA for the CDR3 is TGTGCCAGCAGCTTAGCAAGTGGGGAAGGCACTGAAGCTTTCTTT. Translation gives CASSLASGEGTEAFF.

V gene TRBV23-1 combines with J gene TRBJ2-3, with D perhaps matching TRBD1 (5 bases). TRBV23-1 is given ORF status, its function remaining uncertain. The CDR3 totals 14 residues. With 4 bases removed from V and 5 bases from J, the gap between germline ends came to 13 bases. The CDR3 DNA reads as TGCGCCAGCAGTCTTAAAGACAGTAAAGATACGCAGTATTTT. It yields the protein CASSLKDSKDTQYF.